The source of this T cell receptor (beta chain) is a study of regulatory T cells in long-lasting Graves disease. Investigators prepared the TCR beta libraries by applying iRepertoire HTBI primers and Arm-PCR of CDR3 regions. TCRdb redid the calling of the multiplex PCR reads with MiXCR, one entry per CDR3 protein. The sample has over 450,000 distinct CDR3 sequences, more than 10% seen once. Specified time point: newly diagnosed GD, antithyroid drugs for less than 3 months. Preparation of the TCR library used RNA extracted from PBMCs. The CDR3 is made up of 14 amino acids. CDR1 and CDR2 from the germline V gene are LNHDA and SQIVND (reference sequence). Trimming removed 5 bases from V and 0 bases from J, with 11 bases in between. Separately, the same data were catalogued under a study of T cells in Graves' hyperthyroidism and ophthalmopathy.

This chain links TRBV19 with TRBJ2-7; the D gene is possibly TRBD2 (6 bases). This specimen consisted of peripheral blood mononuclear cells (PBMCs), obtained at new diagnosis, from a patient treated with antithyroid drugs. This receptor was identified in a woman under 40 with Graves disease. The CDR3 here is CASSEIAASYEQYF. The CDR3 region has the DNA TGTGCCAGTAGTGAAATAGCGGCCTCCTACGAGCAGTACTTC.